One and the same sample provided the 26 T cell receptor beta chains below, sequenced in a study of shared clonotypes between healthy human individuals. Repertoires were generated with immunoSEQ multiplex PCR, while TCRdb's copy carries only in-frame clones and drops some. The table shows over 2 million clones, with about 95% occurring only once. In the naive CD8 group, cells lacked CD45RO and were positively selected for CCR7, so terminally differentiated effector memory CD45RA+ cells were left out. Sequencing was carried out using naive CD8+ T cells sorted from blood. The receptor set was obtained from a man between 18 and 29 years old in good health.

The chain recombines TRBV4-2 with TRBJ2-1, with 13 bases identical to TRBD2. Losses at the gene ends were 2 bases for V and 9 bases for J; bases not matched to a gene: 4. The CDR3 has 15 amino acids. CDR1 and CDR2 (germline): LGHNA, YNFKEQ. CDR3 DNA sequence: TGTGCCAGCAGCCAAACTAGCGGGGGGGCTGGTGAGCAGTTCTTC. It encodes CASSQTSGGAGEQFF.

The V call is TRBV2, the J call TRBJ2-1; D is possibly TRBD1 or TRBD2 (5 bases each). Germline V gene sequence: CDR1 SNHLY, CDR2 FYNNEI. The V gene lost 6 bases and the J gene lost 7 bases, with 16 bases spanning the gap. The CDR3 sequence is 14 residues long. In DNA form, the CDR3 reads TGTGCCAGCAGCCCGGGTTGGGGGATGAATGAGCAGTTCTTC. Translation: CASSPGWGMNEQFF.

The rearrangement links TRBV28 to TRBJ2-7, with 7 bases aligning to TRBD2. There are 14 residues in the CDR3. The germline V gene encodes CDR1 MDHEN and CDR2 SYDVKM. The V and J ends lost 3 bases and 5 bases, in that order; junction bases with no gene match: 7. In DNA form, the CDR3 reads TGTGCCAGCAGTTTTAGACTAGCTTCGGACGAGCAGTACTTC. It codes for CASSFRLASDEQYF.

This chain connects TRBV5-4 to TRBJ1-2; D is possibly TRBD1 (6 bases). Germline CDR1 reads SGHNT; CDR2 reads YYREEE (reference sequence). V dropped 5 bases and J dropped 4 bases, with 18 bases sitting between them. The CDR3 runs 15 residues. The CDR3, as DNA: TGTGCCAGCAGTTACACCGGGACAACTATCTATGGCTACACCTTC. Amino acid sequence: CASSYTGTTIYGYTF.

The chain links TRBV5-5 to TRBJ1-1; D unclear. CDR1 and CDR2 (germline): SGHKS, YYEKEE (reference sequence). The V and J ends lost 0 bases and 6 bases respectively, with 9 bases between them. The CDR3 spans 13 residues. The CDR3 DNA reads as TGTGCCAGCAGCTTGGTTTGGGGTTCTGAAGCTTTCTTT. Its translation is CASSLVWGSEAFF. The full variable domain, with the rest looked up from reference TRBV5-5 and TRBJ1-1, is DAGVTQSPTHLIKTRGQQVTLRCSPISGHKSVSWYQQVLGQGPQFIFQYYEKEERGRGNFPDRFSARQFPNYSSELNVNALLLGDSALYLCASSLVWGSEAFFGQGTRLTVV.

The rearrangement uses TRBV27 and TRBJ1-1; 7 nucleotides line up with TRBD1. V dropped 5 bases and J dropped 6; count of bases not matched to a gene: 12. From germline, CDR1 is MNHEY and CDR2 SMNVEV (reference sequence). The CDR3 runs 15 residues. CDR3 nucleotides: TGTGCCAGCAGTCTCGAAACCGGGACAGTGGCTGAAGCTTTCTTT. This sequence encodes CASSLETGTVAEAFF.

This CDR3 is CASSIDGALSSYEQYF. The CDR3 coding sequence is TGTGCCAGTAGTATTGACGGGGCCCTGAGCTCCTACGAGCAGTACTTC. This rearrangement joins TRBV19 to TRBJ2-7; D assignment may be TRBD1 or TRBD2 (5 bases each). The V end lost 3 bases, the J end lost 0 bases, and 15 bases lay between the germline ends. The CDR3 contains 16 residues. The V gene's germline CDR1 is LNHDA and CDR2 SQIVND (reference sequence).

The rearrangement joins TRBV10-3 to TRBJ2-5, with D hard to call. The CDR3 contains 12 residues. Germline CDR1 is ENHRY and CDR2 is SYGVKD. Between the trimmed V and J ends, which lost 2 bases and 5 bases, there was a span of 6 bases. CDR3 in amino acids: CAISEPPETQYF. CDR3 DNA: TGTGCCATCAGTGAGCCCCCGGAGACCCAGTACTTC.

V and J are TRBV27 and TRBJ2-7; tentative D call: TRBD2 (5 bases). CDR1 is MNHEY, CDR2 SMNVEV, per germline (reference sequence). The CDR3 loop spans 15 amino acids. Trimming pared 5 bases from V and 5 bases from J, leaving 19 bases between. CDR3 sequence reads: CASSPLAGVGDEQYF. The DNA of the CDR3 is TGTGCCAGCAGTCCCCTGGCCGGGGTTGGGGACGAGCAGTACTTC.

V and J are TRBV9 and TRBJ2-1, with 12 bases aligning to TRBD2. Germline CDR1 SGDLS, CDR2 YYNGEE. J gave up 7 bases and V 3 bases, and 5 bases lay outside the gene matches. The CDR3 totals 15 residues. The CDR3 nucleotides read TGTGCCAGCAGCGCGACTAGCGGGAGTGTGAATGAGCAGTTCTTC. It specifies CASSATSGSVNEQFF. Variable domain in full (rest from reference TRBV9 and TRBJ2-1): DSGVTQTPKHLITATGQRVTLRCSPRSGDLSVYWYQQSLDQGLQFLIQYYNGEERAKGNILERFSAQQFPDLHSELNLSSLELGDSALYFCASSATSGSVNEQFFGPGTRLTVL.

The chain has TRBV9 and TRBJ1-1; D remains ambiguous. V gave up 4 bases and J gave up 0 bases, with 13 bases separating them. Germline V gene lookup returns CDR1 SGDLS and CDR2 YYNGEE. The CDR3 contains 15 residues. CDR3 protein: CASSTLDGMNTEAFF. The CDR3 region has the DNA TGTGCCAGCAGCACCTTGGACGGGATGAACACTGAAGCTTTCTTT.

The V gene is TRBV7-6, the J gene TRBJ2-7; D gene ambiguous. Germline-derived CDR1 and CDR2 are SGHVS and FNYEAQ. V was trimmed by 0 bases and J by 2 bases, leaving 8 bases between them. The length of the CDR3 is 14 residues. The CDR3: CASSLAEGAYEQYF. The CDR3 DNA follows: TGTGCCAGCAGCTTAGCGGAAGGAGCCTACGAGCAGTACTTC.

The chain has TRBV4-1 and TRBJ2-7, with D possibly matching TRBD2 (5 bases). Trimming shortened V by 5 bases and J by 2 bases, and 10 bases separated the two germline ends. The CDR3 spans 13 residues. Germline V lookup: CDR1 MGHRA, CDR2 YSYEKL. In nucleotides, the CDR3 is TGCGCCAGCAGCGCATCACTAGCCTACGAGCAGTACTTC. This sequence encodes CASSASLAYEQYF.

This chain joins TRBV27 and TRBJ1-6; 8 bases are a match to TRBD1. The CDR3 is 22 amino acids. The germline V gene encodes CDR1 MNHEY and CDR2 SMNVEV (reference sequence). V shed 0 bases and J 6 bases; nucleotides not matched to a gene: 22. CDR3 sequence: CASSLSGLFRQGREVLNSPLHF. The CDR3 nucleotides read TGTGCCAGCAGTTTATCCGGCCTCTTCAGACAGGGGCGCGAGGTCCTTAATTCACCCCTCCACTTT.

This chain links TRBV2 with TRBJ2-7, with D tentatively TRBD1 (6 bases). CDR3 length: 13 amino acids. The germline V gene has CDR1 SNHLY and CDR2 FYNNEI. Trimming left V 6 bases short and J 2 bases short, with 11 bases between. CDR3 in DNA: TGTGCCAGCAGGGGGGCCTCAGCCTACGAGCAGTACTTC. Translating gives CASRGASAYEQYF.

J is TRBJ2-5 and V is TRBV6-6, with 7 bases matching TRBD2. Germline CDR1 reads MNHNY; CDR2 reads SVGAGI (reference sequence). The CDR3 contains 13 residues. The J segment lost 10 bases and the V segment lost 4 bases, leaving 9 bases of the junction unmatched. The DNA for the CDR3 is TGTGCCAGCAGTTTGGGGGGGGTGACCGACCAGTACTTC. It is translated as CASSLGGVTDQYF.

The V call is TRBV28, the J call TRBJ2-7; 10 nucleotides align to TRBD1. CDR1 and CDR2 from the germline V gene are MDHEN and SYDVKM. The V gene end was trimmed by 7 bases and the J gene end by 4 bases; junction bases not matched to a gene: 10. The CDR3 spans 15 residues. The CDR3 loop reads CASTDRGRPWYEQYF. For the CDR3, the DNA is TGTGCCAGCACCGACAGGGGGCGTCCCTGGTACGAGCAGTACTTC. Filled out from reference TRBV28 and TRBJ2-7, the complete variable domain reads DVKVTQSSRYLVKRTGEKVFLECVQDMDHENMFWYRQDPGLGLRLIYFSYDVKMKEKGDIPEGYSVSREKKERFSLILESASTNQTSMYLCASTDRGRPWYEQYFGPGTRLTVT.

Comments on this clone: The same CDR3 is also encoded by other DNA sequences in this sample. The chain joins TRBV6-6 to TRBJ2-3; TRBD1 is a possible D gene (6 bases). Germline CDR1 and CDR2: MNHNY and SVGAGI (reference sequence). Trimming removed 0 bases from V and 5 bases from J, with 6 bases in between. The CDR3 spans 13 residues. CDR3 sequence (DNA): TGTGCCAGCAGTTACTCAGGGGGAGATACGCAGTATTTT. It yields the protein CASSYSGGDTQYF.

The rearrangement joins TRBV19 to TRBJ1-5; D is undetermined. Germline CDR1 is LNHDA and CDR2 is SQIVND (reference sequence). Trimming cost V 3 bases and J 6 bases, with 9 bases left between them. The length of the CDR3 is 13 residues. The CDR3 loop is CASSILLFQPQHF. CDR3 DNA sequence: TGTGCCAGTAGTATCCTTCTTTTTCAGCCCCAGCATTTT.

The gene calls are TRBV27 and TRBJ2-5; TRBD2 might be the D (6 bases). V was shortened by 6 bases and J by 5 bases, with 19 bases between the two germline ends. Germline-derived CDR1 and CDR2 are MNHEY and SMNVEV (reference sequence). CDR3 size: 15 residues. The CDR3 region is CASSPLSGGGETQYF. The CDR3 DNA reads TGTGCCAGCAGCCCCCTTAGCGGAGGCGGGGAGACCCAGTACTTC.

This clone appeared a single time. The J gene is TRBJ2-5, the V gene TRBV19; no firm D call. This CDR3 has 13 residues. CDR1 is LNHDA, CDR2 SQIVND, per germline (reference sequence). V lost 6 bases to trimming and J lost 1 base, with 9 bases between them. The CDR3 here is CASSIVFQETQYF. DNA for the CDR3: TGTGCCAGTAGCATTGTCTTCCAAGAGACCCAGTACTTC.

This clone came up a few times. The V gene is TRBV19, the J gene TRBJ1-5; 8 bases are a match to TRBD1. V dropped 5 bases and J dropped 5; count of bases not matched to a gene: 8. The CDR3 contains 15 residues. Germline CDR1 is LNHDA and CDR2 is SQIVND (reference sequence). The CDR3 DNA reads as TGTGCCAGTAGTGACGACAGGGGTGCCCATCAGCCCCAGCATTTT. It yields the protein CASSDDRGAHQPQHF.

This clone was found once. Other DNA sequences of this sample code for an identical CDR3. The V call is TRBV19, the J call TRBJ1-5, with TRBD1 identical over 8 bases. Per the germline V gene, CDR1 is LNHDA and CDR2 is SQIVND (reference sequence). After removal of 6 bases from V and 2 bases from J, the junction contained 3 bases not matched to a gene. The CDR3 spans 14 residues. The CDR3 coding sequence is TGTGCCAGTAGAGGACAGGGCGGCAATCAGCCCCAGCATTTT. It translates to CASRGQGGNQPQHF.

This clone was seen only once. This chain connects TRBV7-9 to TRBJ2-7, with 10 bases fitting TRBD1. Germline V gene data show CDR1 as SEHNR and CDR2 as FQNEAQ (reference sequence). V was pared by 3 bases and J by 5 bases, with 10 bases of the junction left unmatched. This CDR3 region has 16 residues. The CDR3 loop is CASSFRTGGLAHEQYF. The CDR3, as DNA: TGTGCCAGCAGCTTCAGGACAGGGGGGCTAGCGCACGAGCAGTACTTC.

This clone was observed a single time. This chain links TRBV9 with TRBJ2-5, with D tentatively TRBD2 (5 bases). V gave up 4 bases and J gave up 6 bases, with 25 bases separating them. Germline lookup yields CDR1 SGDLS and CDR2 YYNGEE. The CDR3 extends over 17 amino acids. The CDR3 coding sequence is TGTGCCAGCAGCCGATTCTGGGAGACGCTAATGATCCAGACCCAGTACTTC. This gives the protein CASSRFWETLMIQTQYF.

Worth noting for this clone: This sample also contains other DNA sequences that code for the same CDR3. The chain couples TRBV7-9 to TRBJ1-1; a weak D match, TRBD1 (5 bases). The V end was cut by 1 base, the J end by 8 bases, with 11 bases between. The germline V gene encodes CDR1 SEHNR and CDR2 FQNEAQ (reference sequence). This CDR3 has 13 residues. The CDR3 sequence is CASSLVGDGEAFF. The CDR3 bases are TGTGCCAGCAGCTTAGTTGGGGACGGCGAAGCTTTCTTT.